These 12 T cell receptor beta chains share one sample of origin, sequenced in a study of brain T cells in children with intractable seizures. The repertoire was sequenced with immunoSEQ multiplex PCR; TCRdb's copy has only in-frame clones and lacks some. The data show about 22,000 clones, 94% seen once. Sequenced material: peripheral blood, taken at surgery. The receptors were gathered from a boy younger than 18 with focal cortical dysplasia and intractable seizures.

The chain recombines TRBV5-5 with TRBJ1-1; no clear D. The CDR3 loop spans 11 amino acids. Germline CDR1 reads SGHKS; CDR2 reads YYEKEE (reference sequence). Trimming removed 5 bases at V and 2 bases at J, with 4 bases between. This chain's CDR3 is CASSANTEAFF. The CDR3, as DNA: TGTGCCAGCAGTGCTAACACTGAAGCTTTCTTT.

The chain employs TRBV11-1 and TRBJ2-7, with 7 bases matching TRBD1. Trimming cost V 5 bases and J 4 bases; bases outside gene matches: 8. Germline V gene sequence: CDR1 SGHAT, CDR2 FQDESV (reference sequence). This CDR3 is 14 amino acids long. CDR3 in amino acids: CASSARDSLYEQYV. The CDR3 DNA sequence: TGTGCCAGCAGCGCCCGGGACAGCTTATACGAGCAGTACGTC.

This clone was seen just once. V usage is TRBV5-5 and J usage is TRBJ1-6; D remains ambiguous. Germline lookup yields CDR1 SGHKS and CDR2 YYEKEE (reference sequence). The CDR3 has 17 amino acids. V was shortened by 4 bases and J by 4 bases, with 18 bases between the two germline ends. CDR3 nucleotide sequence: TGTGCCAGCAGCCGGAACCCCGCAGGTTTATATAATTCACCCCTCCACTTT. Amino acids: CASSRNPAGLYNSPLHF.

As DNA, the CDR3 is TGTGCCAGCAGCCAAGGGGGGGGCTCCTACAATGAGCAGTTCTTC. Its protein is CASSQGGGSYNEQFF. The chain uses TRBV28 and TRBJ2-1; a weak D match, TRBD2 (7 bases). This CDR3 has 15 amino acids. Per the germline V gene, CDR1 is MDHEN and CDR2 is SYDVKM. Trimming took 6 bases from V and 0 from J, leaving 12 bases between them.

This rearrangement joins TRBV2 to TRBJ1-2; 12 nucleotides align to TRBD1. From germline, CDR1 is SNHLY and CDR2 FYNNEI. V was pared by 5 bases and J by 5 bases, with 3 bases of the junction left unmatched. The CDR3 sequence is 14 residues long. The CDR3 loop is CASSRDRGRYGYTF. For the CDR3, the DNA is TGTGCCAGCAGTCGGGACAGGGGGCGATATGGCTACACCTTC.

The rearrangement links TRBV20-1 to TRBJ1-1; D not resolved. The CDR3 contains 13 residues. Germline V CDR1 and CDR2: DFQATT, SNEGSKA (reference sequence). The germline V and J ends were trimmed by 6 bases and 4 bases, with 15 bases remaining between them. CDR3 DNA sequence: TGCAGTGCAAGTGGTGAGGAGGTCACTGAAGCTTTCTTT. As protein: CSASGEEVTEAFF.

V and J are TRBV18 and TRBJ1-1; D is ambiguous. CDR1 and CDR2 (germline): KGHSH, LQKENI. Trimming pared 2 bases from V and 0 bases from J, leaving 16 bases between. There are 17 residues in the CDR3. CDR3 protein: CASSPRMAGAMNTEAFF. Written as DNA, the CDR3 is TGTGCCAGCTCACCAAGAATGGCAGGCGCCATGAACACTGAAGCTTTCTTT.

The V gene is TRBV21-1, the J gene TRBJ2-7; the table's D call, TRBD2, was not checked against the DNA. TRBV21-1 counts as a pseudogene. The CDR3 sequence is 15 residues long. CDR3: CASSKTESGGYEQYV. Written as DNA, the CDR3 is TGTGCCAGCAGCAAAACGGAGAGCGGGGGATACGAGCAGTACGTC.

This chain uses TRBV4-1 with TRBJ2-1, with D perhaps TRBD1 or TRBD2 (5 bases each). Trimming shortened V by 2 bases and J by 8 bases, and 16 bases separated the two germline ends. CDR3 length: 15 residues. Germline-derived CDR1 and CDR2 are MGHRA and YSYEKL. CDR3 nucleotides: TGCGCCAGCAGCCAAATTTTTGGGACCTCGGATGAGCAGTTCTTC. Its protein product is CASSQIFGTSDEQFF.

The table lists this clone with a few counts. The J gene is TRBJ2-5, the V gene TRBV5-6; D is possibly TRBD2 (6 bases). The V gene lost 4 bases and the J gene lost 5 bases, with 12 bases spanning the gap. The CDR3 loop spans 13 amino acids. Germline V lookup: CDR1 SGHDT, CDR2 YYEEEE. The CDR3, as DNA: TGTGCCAGCAGCATCTGGGGGAGGGAGACCCAGTACTTC. Amino acids: CASSIWGRETQYF.

The count of this clone is one. The rearrangement joins TRBV27 to TRBJ2-7; no clear D gene. The CDR3 length is 14 residues. Germline CDR1 and CDR2: MNHEY and SMNVEV (reference sequence). The ends were cut back, 8 bases at V and 0 bases at J, with 14 bases in the middle. DNA for the CDR3: TGTGCCAGCGGAACCCGTTATACCTCCTACGAGCAGTACTTC. It codes for CASGTRYTSYEQYF.

The rearrangement links TRBV5-5 to TRBJ1-5; D is ambiguous. Germline V CDR1 and CDR2: SGHKS, YYEKEE (reference sequence). This CDR3 contains 13 residues. V was shortened by 1 base and J by 5 bases, with 7 bases between the two germline ends. CDR3 nucleotides: TGTGCCAGCAGCTTGTCGGTTTATCAGCCCCAGCATTTT. This codes for CASSLSVYQPQHF.